One sample yielded the 31 T cell receptor beta chains listed below, sequenced in a study of post-analysis software for immune sequencing data. Study observations and caveats: Five or six TRBV segments were more frequent in patients than controls; TRBV5-6, TRBV5-1 and TRBV20-1 belonged to this group.

Their recognized antigens are unknown. Unique molecular identifiers had been added to the TCR beta cDNA libraries. Each CDR3 protein is one row after TCRdb ran MiXCR on the PCR reads. There are hundreds of thousands of distinct CDR3 sequences in the sample; approximately 30% occur only once, and roughly 0.57% lies in the top ten. Sequencing was performed on blood. The receptor set was obtained from a girl between 10 and 17 years old with multiple sclerosis.

The chain recombines TRBV25-1 with TRBJ2-2, with TRBD2 identical over 11 bases. V lost 4 bases and J lost 1; bases outside the gene matches: 5. Germline CDR1 reads MGHDK; CDR2 reads SYGVNS. CDR3 size: 17 residues. The CDR3 DNA sequence: TGTGCCAGCAGTGGGAGACTAGCGGGACTGAACACCGGGGAGCTGTTTTTT. Translated, it gives CASSGRLAGLNTGELFF. The complete variable domain, with remaining parts taken from reference TRBV25-1 and TRBJ2-2, reads EADIYQTPRYLVIGTGKKITLECSQTMGHDKMYWYQQDPGMELHLIHYSYGVNSTEKGDLSSESTVSRIRTEHFPLTLESARPSHTSQYLCASSGRLAGLNTGELFFGEGSRLTVL.

This rearrangement joins TRBV27 to TRBJ1-5, with no clear D. Germline-derived CDR1 and CDR2 are MNHEY and SMNVEV (reference sequence). V was clipped by 4 bases and J by 0 bases, with 16 bases between them. The CDR3 contains 17 residues. DNA of the CDR3: TGTGCCAGCAGTTCCCAGGACGGACGCTATAGCAATCAGCCCCAGCATTTT. As protein: CASSSQDGRYSNQPQHF.

V gene TRBV5-1 combines with J gene TRBJ2-7, with TRBD1 matching over 9 bases. The end of the DNA is better explained by TRBJ2-1, so the J call may be wrong. The CDR3 is 13 residues long. Per germline, CDR1 SGHRS and CDR2 YFSETQ. In DNA form, the CDR3 reads TGCGCCAGCAGCTTCACAGGGGGCTACGAGCAGTTCTTC. It encodes CASSFTGGYEQFF.

The chain has TRBV7-9 and TRBJ2-1, with 7 nucleotides matching TRBD1. This CDR3 contains 15 residues. V shed 6 bases, J shed 10 bases, and the junction held 15 bases outside the gene matches. Germline values: CDR1 SEHNR, CDR2 FQNEAQ (reference sequence). The CDR3, as DNA: TGTGCCAGCAGAATAACAGGGGTCGGGATCCAGGAGCAGTTCTTC. It codes for CASRITGVGIQEQFF.

The V gene is TRBV11-2, the J gene TRBJ1-5, with TRBD1 as a possible D gene (6 bases). The germline V gene encodes CDR1 SGHAT and CDR2 FQNNGV. The CDR3 is made up of 15 amino acids. With 4 bases removed from V and 6 bases from J, the gap between germline ends came to 16 bases. Written as DNA, the CDR3 is TGTGCCAGCAGCTATGACGGGGGCGTCGGTCAGCCCCAGCATTTT. It encodes CASSYDGGVGQPQHF.

The table lists this clonotype with a few counts. The V and J genes are TRBV29-1 and TRBJ2-5; unclear D gene. Germline-derived CDR1 and CDR2 are SQVTM and ANQGSEA. CDR3 length: 13 residues. The ends were cut back, 3 bases at V and 4 bases at J, with 12 bases in the middle. The CDR3, as DNA: TGCAGCGTTGATGAGGCGCTGGGAGAGACCCAGTACTTC. Translation gives CSVDEALGETQYF.

This clonotype has more than one count but fewer than ten. The J gene is TRBJ2-6, the V gene TRBV20-1; a weak D match, TRBD1 (6 bases). The CDR3 has 16 amino acids. The germline V gene encodes CDR1 DFQATT and CDR2 SNEGSKA (reference sequence). The ends were cut back, 6 bases at V and 0 bases at J, with 15 bases in the middle. Written as DNA, the CDR3 is TGCAGTGCCCCTATAGACAGGCCCTCTGGGGCCAACGTCCTGACTTTC. Translating gives CSAPIDRPSGANVLTF.

This clonotype was detected only a few times. This CDR3 reads CASRHRAGPNNSPLHF. The DNA of the CDR3 is TGTGCCAGCAGACACAGAGCGGGGCCGAATAATTCACCCCTCCACTTT. The V gene is TRBV7-2, the J gene TRBJ1-6, with a possible D match to TRBD1 (5 bases). CDR1 SGHTA and CDR2 FQGNSA come from the germline V gene. The CDR3 is 16 residues long. V was shortened by 6 bases and J by 5 bases, with 17 bases between the two germline ends.

About this clonotype itself: The junction shows a germline mismatch at one end, possibly a read error. The chain carries TRBV7-2 and TRBJ2-3, with D possibly being TRBD2 (6 bases). Germline V lookup: CDR1 SGHTA, CDR2 FQGNSA. The CDR3 extends over 16 amino acids. CDR3 nucleotides: TGTGCCAGCAGCTTACGATGGGACTCCTTCACAGGTACGCAGTATTTT. Its protein product is CASSLRWDSFTGTQYF.

This clonotype was detected only once. The gene calls are TRBV6-2 or TRBV6-3 and TRBJ2-1; 14 positions agree with TRBD2. Germline V gene data show CDR1 as MNHEY and CDR2 as SVGEGT. The length of the CDR3 is 19 residues. V dropped 2 bases and J dropped 5; count of bases not matched to a gene: 11. In nucleotides, the CDR3 is TGTGCCAGCAGTTACCCACCGGGACTAGCGGGAGAACCAAACAATGAGCAGTTCTTC. Translating gives CASSYPPGLAGEPNNEQFF.

The gene calls are TRBV7-2 and TRBJ2-1, with a tentative D call TRBD1 (5 bases). The CDR3 has 14 residues. V lost 0 bases to trimming and J lost 6 bases, with 9 bases between them. The germline V gene encodes CDR1 SGHTA and CDR2 FQGNSA. The CDR3 nucleotides read TGTGCCAGCAGCTTAGCGACAGTCCCCAATGAGCAGTTCTTC. As protein: CASSLATVPNEQFF.

This clonotype was seen only a few times. V and J are TRBV6-5 and TRBJ1-2; D is unresolved. The CDR3 is made up of 14 amino acids. Trimming removed 5 bases at V and 8 bases at J, with 18 bases between. CDR1 MNHEY and CDR2 SVGAGI come from the germline V gene. This CDR3 is CASSPPGIQWGYTF. The CDR3 DNA follows: TGTGCCAGCAGTCCCCCGGGGATCCAATGGGGCTACACCTTC.

This clonotype has ten or more counts. The chain carries TRBV10-3 and TRBJ2-1; tentatively, D is TRBD2 (5 bases). V was shortened by 5 bases and J by 6 bases, with 11 bases between the two germline ends. CDR1 and CDR2 from the germline V gene are ENHRY and SYGVKD. The CDR3 is 13 residues long. CDR3 sequence: CAISPPGSNEQFF. The CDR3 bases are TGTGCCATCAGTCCCCCGGGGAGCAATGAGCAGTTCTTC.

The J gene is TRBJ1-1, the V gene TRBV20-1, with D uncertain. Trimming pared 3 bases from V and 4 bases from J, leaving 9 bases between. CDR1 and CDR2 (germline): DFQATT, SNEGSKA (reference sequence). This CDR3 contains 12 residues. The CDR3 sequence is CSASRQTTEAFF. The CDR3 coding sequence is TGCAGTGCTAGTCGCCAGACCACTGAAGCTTTCTTT.

In its sample, this clonotype was seen a few times. This chain connects TRBV23-1 to TRBJ2-7; D is unclear. TRBV23-1 is designated an ORF whose function remains uncertain. The CDR3 consists of 15 residues. The V and J ends lost 2 bases and 4 bases respectively, with 15 bases between them. The CDR3 DNA sequence: TGCGCCAGCAGTCAACCCCGTATCCTAACTTACGAGCAGTACTTC. The encoded protein is CASSQPRILTYEQYF.

V is TRBV3-1 and J is TRBJ2-1, with 7 bases that match TRBD2. J gave up 7 bases and V 0 bases, and 3 bases lay outside the gene matches. The germline CDR1 and CDR2 sequences are LGHDT and YNNKEL (reference sequence). The CDR3 is 14 residues long. The CDR3 coding sequence is TGTGCCAGCAGCCAAGAAGGTAGCGGGAATGAGCAGTTCTTC. It translates to CASSQEGSGNEQFF.

About this clonotype: An end of the junction differs from the germline gene, which may be a read error. The rearrangement links TRBV7-7 to TRBJ2-1; the D is unclear. Germline CDR1 SSHAT, CDR2 FNYEAQ (reference sequence). This CDR3 is built from 13 residues. The CDR3 loop is CAGSLSAVGEQFF. The CDR3 DNA follows: TGTGCCGGCAGCTTATCGGCAGTGGGTGAGCAGTTCTTC.

The CDR3 reads CASSLWTSGHNEQFF. The CDR3 DNA is TGTGCCAGCAGTTTATGGACTAGCGGGCACAATGAGCAGTTCTTC. The chain combines TRBV27 with TRBJ2-1; 11 bases are shared with TRBD2. V lost 1 base, J lost 5 bases, and 1 base stayed unmatched. The germline gives CDR1 MNHEY, CDR2 SMNVEV (reference sequence). The CDR3 length is 15 residues.

As regards this clonotype: This may be a read error: a much more frequent sequence differs by one nucleotide. The chain recombines TRBV4-2 with TRBJ2-3; 11 bases map to TRBD2. J lost 1 base, V lost 4 bases, and 16 bases had no gene match. Germline lookup yields CDR1 LGHNA and CDR2 YNFKEQ. CDR3 length: 20 amino acids. The CDR3 bases are TGTGCCAGCAGCCTAGAATTATCGGCTAGCGGGGGGTTACGCACAGATACGCAGTATTTT. Its protein is CASSLELSASGGLRTDTQYF.

This clonotype was picked up a small number of times. V usage is TRBV28 and J usage is TRBJ2-7; the D is unclear. The J call may be mistaken, given a closer DNA end match to TRBJ2-5. This CDR3 comprises 12 residues. From germline, CDR1 is MDHEN and CDR2 SYDVKM. CDR3 region: CASRTLYETQYF. The DNA of the CDR3 is TGTGCCAGCAGGACGTTGTACGAGACCCAGTACTTC.

About this clonotype: A much larger clone differs from this one at a single base, so this may be a read error. The chain employs TRBV29-1 and TRBJ2-1; unclear D gene. This CDR3 is 12 amino acids long. Germline values: CDR1 SQVTM, CDR2 ANQGSEA. Trimming left V 7 bases short and J 7 bases short, with 14 bases between. The CDR3 bases are TGCAGCGCTGTAAGGTTTGTAAATGAGCAGTTCTTC. Protein: CSAVRFVNEQFF.

This clonotype was detected only a few times. The V and J genes are TRBV6-2 or TRBV6-3 and TRBJ2-1; D is unresolved. The V end was cut by 5 bases, the J end by 10 bases, with 12 bases between. The CDR3 runs to 12 residues. Germline CDR1 is MNHEY and CDR2 is SVGEGT. The CDR3 protein is CASSNQRVEQFF. In DNA form, the CDR3 reads TGTGCCAGCAGTAACCAGCGAGTCGAGCAGTTCTTC.

This clonotype was detected only a few times. The chain recombines TRBV25-1 with TRBJ1-1, with D possibly being TRBD1 (5 bases). Germline values: CDR1 MGHDK, CDR2 SYGVNS. This CDR3 region has 13 residues. V was pared by 7 bases and J by 11 bases, with 20 bases between. The CDR3 nucleotides read TGTGCCAGCAACCCTTCGGACACGAACCCGGCTTTCTTT. This codes for CASNPSDTNPAFF.

This clonotype was detected only a few times. This chain uses TRBV29-1 with TRBJ2-1; the D is unclear. CDR1 is SQVTM, CDR2 ANQGSEA, per germline. The CDR3 has 14 amino acids. V lost 8 bases, J lost 3 bases, and 17 bases lay in between. CDR3 sequence: CSTKARGIYNEQFF. CDR3 nucleotide sequence: TGCAGCACCAAGGCGCGCGGCATCTACAATGAGCAGTTCTTC.

The genes are TRBV12-3 or TRBV12-4 and TRBJ1-5; 9 bases align to TRBD1. The J segment lost 5 bases and the V segment lost 1 base, leaving 3 bases of the junction unmatched. The CDR3 covers 15 residues. The CDR3 loop reads CASSLGGTGYQPQHF. The CDR3 nucleotides are TGTGCCAGCAGTTTAGGCGGGACAGGGTATCAGCCCCAGCATTTT.

The chain couples TRBV3-1 to TRBJ1-2; D not resolved. This CDR3 region has 14 residues. V was trimmed by 0 bases and J by 4 bases, leaving 9 bases between them. Per the germline V gene, CDR1 is LGHDT and CDR2 is YNNKEL (reference sequence). DNA for the CDR3: TGTGCCAGCAGCCAAGAGAGCAGCAGCTATGGCTACACCTTC. The encoded protein is CASSQESSSYGYTF.

This clonotype was counted only a few times. The genes are TRBV5-1 and TRBJ2-1; 12 bases align to TRBD2. After removal of 4 bases from V and 6 bases from J, the junction contained 5 bases not matched to a gene. The CDR3 contains 15 residues. Germline values: CDR1 SGHRS, CDR2 YFSETQ. The CDR3 region is CASSAKTSGSNEQFF. The CDR3 DNA reads as TGCGCCAGCAGCGCTAAGACTAGCGGGAGCAATGAGCAGTTCTTC.

V gene TRBV9 combines with J gene TRBJ2-7; the D gene is possibly TRBD1 (6 bases). The CDR3 covers 15 residues. V dropped 4 bases and J dropped 4 bases, with 18 bases sitting between them. Germline V gene sequence: CDR1 SGDLS, CDR2 YYNGEE. This CDR3 reads CASSPGQGPSYEQYF. CDR3 DNA sequence: TGTGCCAGCAGCCCGGGGCAGGGGCCCTCATACGAGCAGTACTTC.

This clonotype turned up a few times. The V call is TRBV18, the J call TRBJ2-1; perhaps D is TRBD1 or TRBD2 (6 bases each). The CDR3 sequence is 18 residues long. V lost 1 base and J lost 3, with 19 bases in between. Per germline, CDR1 KGHSH and CDR2 LQKENI. The CDR3 region is CASSPLYWGAQDYNEQFF. CDR3 sequence (DNA): TGTGCCAGCTCACCACTGTACTGGGGGGCACAAGACTACAATGAGCAGTTCTTC.

The sample holds many counts of this clonotype. V is TRBV7-2 and J is TRBJ2-7; D is unresolved. Trimming removed 5 bases at V and 4 bases at J, with 15 bases between. Germline CDR1 and CDR2: SGHTA and FQGNSA. The CDR3 loop spans 14 amino acids. CDR3 in amino acids: CASSPSYTTYEQYF. DNA for the CDR3: TGTGCCAGCAGCCCAAGTTACACCACGTACGAGCAGTACTTC.

This clonotype was detected a few times. The J gene is TRBJ1-2, the V gene TRBV6-5; a weak D match, TRBD1 (5 bases). The CDR3 covers 15 residues. Germline-derived CDR1 and CDR2 are MNHEY and SVGAGI. Trimming shortened V by 10 bases and J by 1 base, and 19 bases separated the two germline ends. CDR3 bases: TGTGCCACCCAAAGAACAGGATATCATAACTATGGCTACACCTTC. This gives the protein CATQRTGYHNYGYTF.